The 32 T cell receptor beta chains below were found in one sample sequenced in a study of early T cells in non-severe SARS-CoV-2 infection (dated by TCRdb to about 2021). Library generation was performed with 5' RACE. These reads were obtained on a NextSeq 500. TCRdb reprocessing: public reads trimmed at Q25 with fastp, clones called with MiXCR, in-frame beta chains kept. All rows with the same CDR3 protein become a single entry with the most common DNA and genes. The sample table holds approximately 45,000 distinct CDR3 sequences, of which 6.1% were seen once. The biggest ten clones account for under 15% of the sample. The material sequenced was whole blood. These receptors all come from an adult who was a healthcare worker with PCR-confirmed SARS-CoV-2 infection or an uninfected control (not recorded which).

This chain uses TRBV28 with TRBJ1-5; D remains ambiguous. Trimming took 2 bases from V and 3 from J, leaving 8 bases between them. This CDR3 contains 14 residues. From germline, CDR1 is MDHEN and CDR2 SYDVKM. Here the CDR3 reads CASSLPGYNQPQHF. The CDR3 bases are TGTGCCAGCAGTTTACCGGGCTACAATCAGCCCCAGCATTTT. The full variable domain, with the rest looked up from reference TRBV28 and TRBJ1-5, is DVKVTQSSRYLVKRTGEKVFLECVQDMDHENMFWYRQDPGLGLRLIYFSYDVKMKEKGDIPEGYSVSREKKERFSLILESASTNQTSMYLCASSLPGYNQPQHFGDGTRLSIL.

This clonotype was detected many times. The genes are TRBV20-1 and TRBJ2-7; D unresolved. CDR1 DFQATT and CDR2 SNEGSKA come from the germline V gene (reference sequence). Trimming removed 7 bases at V and 3 bases at J, with 13 bases between. The CDR3 runs 12 residues. CDR3 DNA sequence: TGCAGTGTAGATGGACCCGACTACGAGCAGTACTTC. This sequence encodes CSVDGPDYEQYF.

The V gene is TRBV4-1, the J gene TRBJ2-3; possibly TRBD2 for D (7 bases). The germline CDR1 and CDR2 sequences are MGHRA and YSYEKL. The CDR3 covers 16 residues. Trimming pared 0 bases from V and 6 bases from J, leaving 16 bases between. The CDR3 loop is CASSQDVRGARDTQYF. The CDR3 DNA is TGCGCCAGCAGCCAAGACGTTCGGGGGGCGCGGGATACGCAGTATTTT.

The table lists this clonotype with many counts. The chain couples TRBV20-1 to TRBJ2-7, with TRBD1 identical over 7 bases. The CDR3 spans 15 residues. Germline V CDR1 and CDR2: DFQATT, SNEGSKA (reference sequence). J gave up 3 bases and V 6 bases, and 14 bases lay outside the gene matches. CDR3: CSALLDRVAHYEQYF. The CDR3, as DNA: TGCAGTGCACTCCTTGACAGGGTGGCCCACTACGAGCAGTACTTC.

This clonotype was seen repeatedly, ten times or more. This chain uses TRBV20-1 with TRBJ1-5; no firm D call. CDR1 is DFQATT and CDR2 is SNEGSKA in the germline V gene (reference sequence). This CDR3 has 14 amino acids. V lost 0 bases and J lost 7, with 13 bases in between. Written as DNA, the CDR3 is TGCAGTGCTAGAGATCCATCCCGAGGGCAGCCCCAGCATTTT. Residues: CSARDPSRGQPQHF.

This clonotype was counted many times. The chain is built from TRBV6-2 or TRBV6-3 and TRBJ1-1; D gene ambiguous. Trimming stripped 2 bases from V and 0 bases from J, with 4 bases between. This CDR3 has 13 amino acids. Germline V CDR1 and CDR2: MNHEY, SVGEGT. CDR3 amino acids: CASSYQLNTEAFF. The CDR3 nucleotides are TGTGCCAGCAGTTACCAACTGAACACTGAAGCTTTCTTT.

This clonotype was picked up many times. The rearrangement links TRBV27 to TRBJ1-1; TRBD1 is a possible D gene (6 bases). The V end was cut by 4 bases, the J end by 0 bases, with 12 bases between. The CDR3 is 15 amino acids. Germline V gives CDR1 MNHEY, CDR2 SMNVEV (reference sequence). As DNA, the CDR3 is TGTGCCAGCAGTTCCTACGGACAGCTGAACACTGAAGCTTTCTTT. Translation gives CASSSYGQLNTEAFF.

The chain uses TRBV7-2 and TRBJ1-3, with D possibly being TRBD1 (6 bases). Germline CDR1 and CDR2: SGHTA and FQGNSA. CDR3 size: 19 residues. V was pared by 5 bases and J by 1 base, with 24 bases between. The CDR3: CASSTSQGWGWGSGNTIYF. The DNA of the CDR3 is TGTGCCAGCAGCACATCACAGGGATGGGGATGGGGATCTGGAAACACCATATATTTT.

The chain uses TRBV7-9 and TRBJ2-3; TRBD2 aligns across 8 bases. Trimming removed 4 bases from V and 2 bases from J; junction bases left unmatched: 5. This CDR3 is 15 amino acids long. CDR1 is SEHNR, CDR2 FQNEAQ, per germline (reference sequence). CDR3 residues: CASSWGGGPTDTQYF. The CDR3 coding sequence is TGTGCCAGCAGCTGGGGCGGGGGGCCCACAGATACGCAGTATTTT.

This clonotype was counted a few times. The chain is built from TRBV27 and TRBJ1-3, with a possible D match to TRBD1 (5 bases). This CDR3 is built from 15 residues. Trimming took 4 bases from V and 2 from J, leaving 12 bases between them. In germline, CDR1 is MNHEY, CDR2 SMNVEV (reference sequence). Written as DNA, the CDR3 is TGTGCCAGCAGTTCCCGGAGGGGTCCTGGAAACACCATATATTTT. Residues: CASSSRRGPGNTIYF.

This clonotype has only a few counts. One junction end does not reproduce the germline sequence, and a read error may be involved. The rearrangement joins TRBV11-2 to TRBJ1-1, with TRBD1 identical over 7 bases. Germline-derived CDR1 and CDR2 are SGHAT and FQNNGV. The CDR3 has 16 amino acids. CDR3 DNA: TGTGCCAGCAGCACGATGAGGGGGCGAGGCGGCACTGAAGTTTTCTTT. Translating it yields CASSTMRGRGGTEVFF. Filled out from reference TRBV11-2 and TRBJ1-1, the complete variable domain reads EAGVAQSPRYKIIEKRQSVAFWCNPISGHATLYWYQQILGQGPKLLIQFQNNGVVDDSQLPKDRFSAERLKGVDSTLKIQPAKLEDSAVYLCASSTMRGRGGTEVFFGQGTRLTVV.

This clonotype was counted at least ten times. CDR3 coding DNA: TGCAGTGCTAGCAGGACAGGGCGTCTGATGGAGACCCAGTACTTC. Translating gives CSASRTGRLMETQYF. The chain recombines TRBV20-1 with TRBJ2-5, with 8 bases identical to TRBD1. The trim removed 3 bases at V and 5 bases at J, leaving 11 bases unmatched. This CDR3 has 15 amino acids. Germline V CDR1 and CDR2: DFQATT, SNEGSKA (reference sequence).

The table lists this clonotype with many counts. V usage is TRBV29-1 and J usage is TRBJ1-2; 7 bases match TRBD1. The CDR3 has 12 residues. CDR1 and CDR2 from the germline V gene are SQVTM and ANQGSEA. The ends lost 6 bases at V and 4 bases at J; junction bases unmatched: 5. The CDR3 bases are TGCAGCGTCCGGGACAGCTCCTATGGCTACACCTTC. Residues: CSVRDSSYGYTF. Full variable domain (missing parts from reference TRBV29-1 and TRBJ1-2): SAVISQKPSRDICQRGTSLTIQCQVDSQVTMMFWYRQQPGQSLTLIATANQGSEATYESGFVIDKFPISRPNLTFSTLTVSNMSPEDSSIYLCSVRDSSYGYTFGSGTRLTVV.

This clonotype has a count of ten or more. V gene TRBV12-5 combines with J gene TRBJ1-1; D uncertain. V lost 0 bases and J 6 bases, leaving 14 bases between the germline ends. Germline V lookup: CDR1 LGHNT, CDR2 FRNRAP. The CDR3 totals 15 residues. The CDR3 region has the DNA TGTGCTAGTGGTTTGGTCCCAGCTTTGGAAGCTGAAGCTTTCTTT. Translating gives CASGLVPALEAEAFF. The complete variable domain, with remaining parts taken from reference TRBV12-5 and TRBJ1-1, reads DARVTQTPRHKVTEMGQEVTMRCQPILGHNTVFWYRQTMMQGLELLAYFRNRAPLDDSGMPKDRFSAEMPDATLATLKIQPSEPRDSAVYFCASGLVPALEAEAFFGQGTRLTVV.

This clonotype was counted only a few times. The chain joins TRBV4-1 to TRBJ2-5, with TRBD2 matching over 7 bases. CDR1 is MGHRA and CDR2 is YSYEKL in the germline V gene. The CDR3 has 16 amino acids. V was clipped by 4 bases and J by 0 bases; unmatched bases: 8. The CDR3 coding sequence is TGCGCCAGCAGCCTTAGACTAGCTGCGTACCAAGAGACCCAGTACTTC. Encoded protein: CASSLRLAAYQETQYF.

This clonotype was seen many times. The chain recombines TRBV24-1 with TRBJ2-6; D possibly corresponds to TRBD1 (6 bases). Trimming stripped 3 bases from V and 0 bases from J, with 11 bases between. The CDR3 extends over 17 amino acids. Germline V gene lookup returns CDR1 KGHDR and CDR2 SFDVKD. DNA for the CDR3: TGTGCCACCAGTGATCCGGACAGCCGCTCTGGGGCCAACGTCCTGACTTTC. Its translation is CATSDPDSRSGANVLTF.

This clonotype has just a few counts. The chain recombines TRBV7-9 with TRBJ2-5, with no clear D. The CDR3 length is 11 residues. V dropped 5 bases and J dropped 4 bases, with 5 bases sitting between them. Germline V gives CDR1 SEHNR, CDR2 FQNEAQ (reference sequence). DNA of the CDR3: TGTGCCAGCAGCAGAGCAGAGACCCAGTACTTC. This translates into CASSRAETQYF. The full variable domain, in which reference TRBV7-9 and TRBJ2-5 provide the parts outside the CDR3, is DTGVSQNPRHKITKRGQNVTFRCDPISEHNRLYWYRQTLGQGPEFLTYFQNEAQLEKSRLLSDRFSAERPKGSFSTLEIQRTEQGDSAMYLCASSRAETQYFGPGTRLLVL.

This clonotype was counted many times. The V gene is TRBV7-9, the J gene TRBJ2-2, with D possibly being TRBD1 or TRBD2 (6 bases each). Trimming took 4 bases from V and 5 from J, leaving 11 bases between them. Germline V lookup: CDR1 SEHNR, CDR2 FQNEAQ (reference sequence). The CDR3 length is 14 residues. The CDR3 is CASSWGAATGELFF. CDR3 nucleotide sequence: TGTGCCAGCAGCTGGGGGGCCGCAACCGGGGAGCTGTTTTTT.

This clonotype has a count of ten or more. The J gene is TRBJ2-3, the V gene TRBV20-1, with D perhaps matching TRBD2 (6 bases). This CDR3 region has 13 residues. Between the trimmed V and J ends, which lost 4 bases and 5 bases, there was a span of 13 bases. Germline V gene data show CDR1 as DFQATT and CDR2 as SNEGSKA (reference sequence). The CDR3 here is CSAIAGKGDTQYF. The CDR3 coding sequence is TGCAGTGCTATCGCGGGGAAAGGAGATACGCAGTATTTT.

This clonotype appeared many times. The rearrangement uses TRBV30 and TRBJ1-1; TRBD1 might be the D (6 bases). Trimming took off 3 bases at V and 0 bases at J, with 20 bases between the two ends. The CDR3 totals 17 residues. Germline V gives CDR1 GTSNPN, CDR2 SVGIG (reference sequence). The DNA for the CDR3 is TGTGCCTGGAGAGGTCGGTCAAGGGGGGGCCTGAACACTGAAGCTTTCTTT. Translated, it gives CAWRGRSRGGLNTEAFF.

This clonotype was found a few times. This rearrangement joins TRBV29-1 to TRBJ1-1; possible D gene TRBD1, 5 bases. This CDR3 is built from 13 residues. In germline, CDR1 is SQVTM, CDR2 ANQGSEA. Trimming pared 6 bases from V and 6 bases from J, leaving 17 bases between. The CDR3 here is CSVRGGTYAEAFF. The CDR3 DNA is TGCAGCGTACGGGGGGGGACCTACGCTGAAGCTTTCTTT.

This clonotype was detected ten times or more. The rearrangement links TRBV20-1 to TRBJ1-2, with D uncertain. The germline CDR1 and CDR2 sequences are DFQATT and SNEGSKA (reference sequence). The V end lost 6 bases, the J end lost 1 base, and 9 bases lay between the germline ends. This CDR3 is 12 amino acids long. CDR3 bases: TGCAGTGCCAGGCTGAGTAACTATGGCTACACCTTC. Amino acids: CSARLSNYGYTF.

The table lists this clonotype with many counts. This chain connects TRBV29-1 to TRBJ2-3; 9 nucleotides line up with TRBD1. The CDR3 sequence is 13 residues long. V was clipped by 8 bases and J by 3 bases; unmatched bases: 6. Germline V gene lookup returns CDR1 SQVTM and CDR2 ANQGSEA. The CDR3 sequence: CSTEQGATDTQYF. DNA of the CDR3: TGCAGCACAGAACAGGGGGCAACAGATACGCAGTATTTT.

V gene TRBV5-6 combines with J gene TRBJ1-3, with TRBD1 as a possible D gene (6 bases). This CDR3 spans 15 amino acids. Deletions cut 4 bases from V and 0 bases from J, with 11 bases between. Germline lookup yields CDR1 SGHDT and CDR2 YYEEEE. The chain's CDR3 is CASSRTDFSGNTIYF. The CDR3, as DNA: TGTGCCAGCAGCCGGACAGATTTCTCTGGAAACACCATATATTTT.

This clonotype has a count of ten or more. CDR3 protein: CAWSQDRNTEAFF. DNA for the CDR3: TGTGCCTGGAGCCAGGACAGGAACACTGAAGCTTTCTTT. The V and J genes are TRBV30 and TRBJ1-1; D may be TRBD1 (6 bases). The CDR3 consists of 13 residues. The germline V and J ends were trimmed by 3 bases and 1 base, with 9 bases remaining between them. The germline gives CDR1 GTSNPN, CDR2 SVGIG (reference sequence).

At least ten counts were recorded for this clonotype. The rearrangement links TRBV15 to TRBJ2-7, with D unresolved. V shed 0 bases and J shed 6 bases, with 12 bases lying between them. This CDR3 spans 14 amino acids. The germline V gene has CDR1 LNHNV and CDR2 YYDKDF (reference sequence). The chain's CDR3 is CATSRDRTSGEQYF. DNA for the CDR3: TGTGCCACCAGCAGAGACCGAACTTCGGGCGAGCAGTACTTC. The variable domain in full, with the rest retrieved from reference TRBV15 and TRBJ2-7, is DAMVIQNPRYQVTQFGKPVTLSCSQTLNHNVMYWYQQKSSQAPKLLFHYYDKDFNNEADTPDNFQSRRPNTSFCFLDIRSPGLGDTAMYLCATSRDRTSGEQYFGPGTRLTVT.

This clonotype turned up a few times. This chain uses TRBV29-1 with TRBJ2-3; possible D gene TRBD1, 6 bases. The CDR3 runs 14 residues. The germline gives CDR1 SQVTM, CDR2 ANQGSEA. Between the trimmed V and J ends, which lost 6 bases and 2 bases, there was a span of 15 bases. In DNA, the CDR3 is TGCAGCGTGCGCCCGGGACAAACCACAGATACGCAGTATTTT. The encoded protein is CSVRPGQTTDTQYF.

This clonotype was seen ten or more times. The chain combines TRBV13 with TRBJ1-3; D gene ambiguous. Germline values: CDR1 PRHDT, CDR2 FYEKMQ (reference sequence). The CDR3 is 12 residues long. V lost 4 bases and J 4 bases, leaving 5 bases between the germline ends. This CDR3 is CASSWQGNTIYF. CDR3 DNA: TGTGCCAGCAGCTGGCAGGGAAACACCATATATTTT.

This clonotype was counted many times. J is TRBJ1-3 and V is TRBV3-1; D uncertain. V shed 0 bases and J shed 2 bases, with 8 bases lying between them. This CDR3 has 15 amino acids. Germline CDR1 is LGHDT and CDR2 is YNNKEL (reference sequence). This CDR3 is CASSQEFSTGNTIYF. The CDR3 DNA follows: TGTGCCAGCAGCCAAGAGTTCAGCACTGGAAACACCATATATTTT.

There are many counts of this clonotype. The J gene is TRBJ2-1, the V gene TRBV30, with D perhaps TRBD2 (6 bases). Trimming left V 3 bases short and J 0 bases short, with 9 bases between. CDR1 GTSNPN and CDR2 SVGIG come from the germline V gene (reference sequence). CDR3 size: 14 residues. CDR3 sequence: CAWSGGSSYNEQFF. The DNA of the CDR3 is TGTGCCTGGAGCGGAGGGAGCTCCTACAATGAGCAGTTCTTC.

This clonotype was observed at least ten times. J is TRBJ2-3 and V is TRBV19, with 9 bases matching TRBD2. J gave up 0 bases and V 10 bases, and 5 bases lay outside the gene matches. CDR1 LNHDA and CDR2 SQIVND come from the germline V gene (reference sequence). The CDR3 covers 14 residues. CDR3 coding DNA: TGTGCCACGGAGCGGGGGGATAGCACAGATACGCAGTATTTT. Translated: CATERGDSTDTQYF.

The table lists this clonotype with many counts. This chain links TRBV18 with TRBJ1-2, with a possible D match to TRBD1 (5 bases). V lost 1 base and J lost 8, with 17 bases in between. Germline loops: CDR1 KGHSH, CDR2 LQKENI. The CDR3 contains 15 residues. The CDR3 spells CASSPRPGQSEGYTF. The DNA for the CDR3 is TGTGCCAGCTCACCACGGCCCGGACAATCGGAGGGCTACACCTTC.